This T cell receptor beta chain was sequenced in a study of T cell responses to AZD1222 COVID-19 vaccine. Study findings and constraints: White British ancestry dominated among donors, who included more females, and clonal diversity was possibly underestimated. Baseline antibody screening turned up just six seropositive AZD1222 recipients. The study found Spike-specific TCR breadth and depth rose after two AZD1222 doses. Repertoire sampling was restricted to post-peak T cell response timepoints.

Clones were read by immunoSEQ multiplex PCR, and TCRdb kept only the in-frame ones, dropping some. This sample has about 150,000 clones, with 80% to 90% found just once. To note about this clone: The antigen is unknown.

Germline V gives CDR1 SGHAT, CDR2 FQNNGV. The CDR3 spans 13 residues. V lost 8 bases and J 7 bases, leaving 18 bases between the germline ends. The sequence derives from an adult who had recovered from COVID-19. The V call is TRBV11-2, the J call TRBJ2-7, with a possible D match to TRBD2 (7 bases). The sample here was peripheral blood, taken after recovery from COVID-19. The CDR3 coding sequence is TGTGCCAGCCGCGGATCGGGGAGGGGGGAGCAGTACTTC. Translating it yields CASRGSGRGEQYF.